The 7 T cell receptor beta chains below all came from one sample that was sequenced in a study of cytomegalovirus exposure and HLA in healthy donors. 13 Jbeta primers and 60 Vbeta primers were used for the PCR. Using immunoSEQ multiplex PCR, the repertoire was profiled, and TCRdb retains in-frame clones only, with some absent. Of some 160,000 clones in the sample, 80% to 90% were seen once. Sequencing was carried out using PBMCs. These receptors originate from a man younger than 40 in good health and CMV-seropositive.

The chain couples TRBV10-1 to TRBJ2-1; TRBD2 matches 11 bases. The CDR3 runs to 15 residues. V lost 1 base, J lost 8 bases, and 4 bases stayed unmatched. Germline V gene lookup returns CDR1 WNHNN and CDR2 SYGVQD (reference sequence). In DNA, the CDR3 is TGCGCCAGCAGTGAGTTAGCGGGAGGGCCCTATGAGCAGTTCTTC. It encodes CASSELAGGPYEQFF.

The chain carries TRBV5-6 and TRBJ2-3; TRBD1 matches 8 bases. After removal of 2 bases from V and 4 bases from J, the junction contained 6 bases not matched to a gene. The CDR3 is 15 residues long. Germline CDR1 reads SGHDT; CDR2 reads YYEEEE. The CDR3 is CASSFLQGVADTQYF. Here the CDR3 DNA reads TGTGCCAGCAGCTTTCTACAGGGGGTAGCAGATACGCAGTATTTT. The complete variable domain, with remaining parts taken from reference TRBV5-6 and TRBJ2-3, reads DAGVTQSPTHLIKTRGQQVTLRCSPKSGHDTVSWYQQALGQGPQFIFQYYEEEERQRGNFPDRFSGHQFPNYSSELNVNALLLGDSALYLCASSFLQGVADTQYFGPGTRLTVL.

This sequence joins TRBV18 and TRBJ1-3, with 7 bases aligning to TRBD1. Unmatched junction bases numbered 12, after V lost 2 bases and J lost 2 bases. Germline V gene sequence: CDR1 KGHSH, CDR2 LQKENI. The CDR3 has 18 amino acids. CDR3 nucleotide sequence: TGTGCCAGCTCACCAACGGTGGGACAGTGGGGCGCTGGAAACACCATATATTTT. Translation gives CASSPTVGQWGAGNTIYF.

CDR3 DNA sequence: TGCGCCAGCAGCCTCCTCACCCACCGGGAGGGCCCAGATTTCTTC. Protein product: CASSLLTHREGPDFF. The chain has TRBV4-1 and TRBJ2-1; 8 bases align to TRBD2. The CDR3 sequence is 15 residues long. CDR1 is MGHRA and CDR2 is YSYEKL in the germline V gene. V lost 4 bases and J lost 16; bases outside the gene matches: 18.

V is TRBV9 and J is TRBJ2-3; D ambiguous. This CDR3 has 13 residues. Trimming stripped 4 bases from V and 2 bases from J, with 8 bases between. The germline V gene encodes CDR1 SGDLS and CDR2 YYNGEE. The CDR3 loop is CASSRDYTDTQYF. In DNA, the CDR3 is TGTGCCAGCAGCAGAGATTACACAGATACGCAGTATTTT.

The V call is TRBV18, the J call TRBJ2-5, with D maybe TRBD2 (6 bases). Trimming removed 2 bases from V and 4 bases from J, with 17 bases in between. Germline V lookup: CDR1 KGHSH, CDR2 LQKENI. The CDR3 covers 16 residues. The CDR3 reads CASSPFMAGTRETQYF. The DNA for the CDR3 is TGTGCCAGCTCACCATTCATGGCGGGAACGAGAGAGACCCAGTACTTC. The full variable domain, in which reference TRBV18 and TRBJ2-5 provide the parts outside the CDR3, is NAGVMQNPRHLVRRRGQEARLRCSPMKGHSHVYWYRQLPEEGLKFMVYLQKENIIDESGMPKERFSAEFPKEGPSILRIQQVVRGDSAAYFCASSPFMAGTRETQYFGPGTRLLVL.

This sequence joins TRBV18 and TRBJ1-1, with D perhaps TRBD1 (6 bases). Germline assignment: CDR1 KGHSH and CDR2 LQKENI. Trimming pared 1 base from V and 4 bases from J, leaving 13 bases between. The CDR3 spans 15 residues. CDR3 sequence reads: CASSPLQGNPTEAFF. The CDR3 region has the DNA TGTGCCAGCTCACCACTTCAGGGGAACCCCACTGAAGCTTTCTTT.